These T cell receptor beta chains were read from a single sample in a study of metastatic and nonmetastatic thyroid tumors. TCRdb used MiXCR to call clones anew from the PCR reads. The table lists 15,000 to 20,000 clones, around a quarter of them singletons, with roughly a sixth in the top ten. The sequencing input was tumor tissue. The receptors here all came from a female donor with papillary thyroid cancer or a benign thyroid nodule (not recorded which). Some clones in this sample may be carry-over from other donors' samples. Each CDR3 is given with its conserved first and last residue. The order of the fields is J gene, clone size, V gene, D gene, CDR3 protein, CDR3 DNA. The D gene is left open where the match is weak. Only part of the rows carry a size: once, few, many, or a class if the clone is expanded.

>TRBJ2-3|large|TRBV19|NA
CASGTDTQYF
TGTGCCAGTGGAACAGATACGCAGTATTTT
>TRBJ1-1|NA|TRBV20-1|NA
CSARGWLGSEAFF
TGCAGTGCTAGAGGATGGCTAGGATCTGAAGCTTTCTTT
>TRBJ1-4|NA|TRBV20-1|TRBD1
CSASYDRGPNEKLFF
TGCAGTGCTTCATATGACAGGGGCCCTAATGAAAAACTGTTTTTT
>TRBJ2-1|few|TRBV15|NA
CATNRDRGGRVGEQFF
TGTGCCACCAACAGAGATCGTGGCGGTAGGGTTGGTGAGCAGTTCTTC
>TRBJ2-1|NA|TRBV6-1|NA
CASTGVLISYNEHFF
TGTGCCAGCACCGGGGTCCTGATCTCCTACAATGAGCATTTCTTC
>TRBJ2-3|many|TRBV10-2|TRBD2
CASRLAGGTDTQYF
TGCGCCAGCAGACTAGCGGGAGGGACAGATACGCAGTATTTT
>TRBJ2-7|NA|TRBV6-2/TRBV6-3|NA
CASSYEGRTSDEQYF
TGTGCCAGCAGTTACGAGGGCAGGACCAGCGACGAGCAGTACTTC
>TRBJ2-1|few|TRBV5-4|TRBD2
CASSFLTSGGSNEQFF
TGTGCCAGCAGCTTCCTGACTAGCGGGGGGTCCAATGAGCAGTTCTTC
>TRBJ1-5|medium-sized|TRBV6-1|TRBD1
CASRQGQGAGDNQPQHF
TGTGCCAGCAGGCAGGGACAGGGGGCAGGTGACAATCAGCCCCAGCATTTT
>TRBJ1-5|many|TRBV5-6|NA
CASSLSSRGNQPQHF
TGTGCCAGCAGCTTGTCCTCCCGGGGCAATCAGCCCCAGCATTTT
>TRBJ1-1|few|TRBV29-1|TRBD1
CSAHRGEGTEAFF
TGCAGCGCTCACAGGGGGGAAGGTACTGAAGCTTTCTTT
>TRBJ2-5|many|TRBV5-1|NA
CASSLYSPRFPTEGETQYF
TGCGCCAGCAGCTTGTACTCCCCCCGTTTTCCCACGGAGGGAGAGACCCAGTACTTC
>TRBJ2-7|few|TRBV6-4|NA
CASSDSDDGEQYF
TGTGCCAGCAGTGACTCGGACGACGGAGAGCAGTACTTC
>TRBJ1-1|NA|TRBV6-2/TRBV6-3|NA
CASSYGGRTEAFF
TGTGCCAGCAGTTACGGGGGGCGTACTGAAGCTTTCTTT
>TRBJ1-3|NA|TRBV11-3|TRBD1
CASSPGRQGRNTIYF
TGTGCCAGCAGCCCAGGCCGACAGGGCCGGAACACCATATATTTT
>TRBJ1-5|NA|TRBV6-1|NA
CASSAQGSNQPQHF
TGTGCCAGCAGCGCGCAGGGGAGCAATCAGCCCCAGCATTTT
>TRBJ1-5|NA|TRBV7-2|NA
CASSPLGGGNQPQHF
TGTGCCAGCAGCCCCCTCGGGGGCGGCAATCAGCCCCAGCATTTT
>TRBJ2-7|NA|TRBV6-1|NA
CASSFPGYEQYF
TGTGCCAGCAGCTTCCCGGGTTACGAGCAGTACTTC
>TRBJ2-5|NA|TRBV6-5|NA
CASISVSGKETQYF
TGTGCCAGCATTTCCGTCTCTGGGAAAGAGACCCAGTACTTC
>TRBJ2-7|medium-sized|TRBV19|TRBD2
CASSISGSNYEQYF
TGTGCCAGTAGTATTAGCGGGAGTAACTACGAGCAGTACTTC
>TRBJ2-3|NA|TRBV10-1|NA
CASSESGATDTQYF
TGCGCCAGCAGTGAGTCGGGAGCGACAGATACGCAGTATTTT
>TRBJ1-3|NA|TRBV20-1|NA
CSAREPDSYSGNTIYF
TGCAGTGCTAGAGAGCCAGACAGCTACTCTGGAAACACCATATATTTT
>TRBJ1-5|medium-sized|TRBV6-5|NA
CASSYSGSGSQPQHF
TGTGCCAGCAGTTACTCGGGGAGCGGGAGTCAGCCCCAGCATTTT
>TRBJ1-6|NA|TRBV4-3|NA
CASSQARSAPLHF
TGCGCCAGCAGCCAAGCAAGGTCCGCACCCCTCCACTTT
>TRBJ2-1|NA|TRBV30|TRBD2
CANRPSGYNEQFF
TGTGCTAATAGACCTAGCGGGTACAATGAGCAGTTCTTC
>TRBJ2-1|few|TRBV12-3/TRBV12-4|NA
CSSRQPDNNEQFF
TGTTCCAGCCGACAGCCCGACAACAATGAGCAGTTCTTC
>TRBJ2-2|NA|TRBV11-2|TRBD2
CSSSLSGTGELFF
TGTTCCAGCAGCCTTAGCGGGACAGGGGAGCTGTTTTTT
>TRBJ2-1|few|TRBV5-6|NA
CASSLGRDTFF
TGTGCCAGCAGCTTGGGAAGGGATACGTTCTTC
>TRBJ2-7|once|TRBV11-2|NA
CASSLAVGYEQYF
TGTGCCAGCAGCTTAGCAGTAGGCTACGAGCAGTACTTC
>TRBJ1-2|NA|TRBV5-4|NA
CASSSLWADYGYTF
TGTGCCAGCAGTTCACTCTGGGCTGACTATGGCTACACCTTC
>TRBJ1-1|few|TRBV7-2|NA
CASSLPRKNTEAFF
TGTGCCAGCAGCTTACCCAGAAAGAACACTGAAGCTTTCTTT
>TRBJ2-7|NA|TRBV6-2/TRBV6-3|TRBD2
CASSLASGNFYEQYF
TGTGCCAGCAGTTTAGCTAGCGGGAACTTTTACGAGCAGTACTTC
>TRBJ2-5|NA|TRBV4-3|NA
CASSLEAQETQYF
TGCGCCAGCAGTCTGGAGGCCCAAGAGACCCAGTACTTC